A selection of T cell receptor beta chains follows, all from one sample in a study of shared T cell receptors in the human thymus. Data came from immunoSEQ multiplex PCR; TCRdb stores just in-frame clones and leaves some out. The repertoire holds approximately 490,000 clones, with more than 75% as singletons. A further study also used this sample, focusing on human thymus T cells.

The sequenced sample consisted of thymocytes. These receptors all stem from a boy in the first two years of life with a congenital heart defect. Each CDR3 is given with its conserved first and last residue. The D gene is left open where the match is weak. Clone sizes are given selectively: once, few, many, or a class where the clone is expanded.

TRBV5-1	TRBJ2-1	.	TRBD2	TGCGCCAGCAGCTTGGGTAGCGGGGGCACCTACAATGAGCAGTTCTTC	CASSLGSGGTYNEQFF
TRBV7-6	TRBJ1-2	.	.	TGTGCCAGCAGCTTATTGGACACCACCCCATATGGCTACACCTTC	CASSLLDTTPYGYTF
TRBV28	TRBJ2-7	.	TRBD2	TGTGCCAGCAGTCTTCCTAGCGGGAGGACCTACGAGCAGTACTTC	CASSLPSGRTYEQYF
TRBV18	TRBJ2-7	.	TRBD1	TGTGCCAGCTCCCCAGACAGGGTGAACATACACGAGCAGTACTTC	CASSPDRVNIHEQYF
TRBV4-3	TRBJ1-1	few	.	TGCGCCAGCAGCCAATGGACAGAGAACACTGAAGCTTTCTTT	CASSQWTENTEAFF
TRBV27	TRBJ2-7	.	TRBD1	TGTGCCAGCAGTCACGGACAGGGGATAAAAGCCTACGAGCAGTACTTC	CASSHGQGIKAYEQYF
TRBV6-6	TRBJ2-3	.	.	TGTGCCAGCGGTCCGGGAGTCCGGATTAGCACAGATACGCAGTATTTT	CASGPGVRISTDTQYF
TRBV23-1	TRBJ1-1	.	.	TGCGCCACTCTCTTCCTGGAAGCTTTCTTT	CATLFLEAFF
TRBV19	TRBJ2-4	few	TRBD2	TGTGCCAGTAGTCCTCTAGCGGGGGGGAAAGCCAAAAACATTCAGTACTTC	CASSPLAGGKAKNIQYF
TRBV27	TRBJ2-7	.	TRBD2	TGTGCCACCCACTCTAGCGGGTGTTTGGAGCAGTACTTC	CATHSSGCLEQYF
TRBV4-3	TRBJ2-3	.	.	TGCGCCAGCAGCCCCCGACTAGAAGGCCCCACAGATACGCAGTATTTT	CASSPRLEGPTDTQYF
TRBV5-8	TRBJ2-1	.	TRBD2	TGTGCCAGCAGCCGTAGCGGGGAATACAATGAGCAGTTCTTC	CASSRSGEYNEQFF